Listed below are T cell receptor beta chains from one sample, sequenced in a study of shared clonotypes between healthy human individuals. The repertoire was sequenced with immunoSEQ multiplex PCR; TCRdb's copy has only in-frame clones and lacks some. The sample contains around 2.5 million clones, roughly 93% of which appear only once. Sequencing used naive CD4+ T cells from PBMCs. These receptor sequences come from a man aged 18 to 30 in good health. Some clones in this sample may be carry-over from other donors' samples. The CDR3 runs from the conserved cysteine through the conserved F or W. The order of the fields is J gene, V gene, CDR3 protein.

J: TRBJ2-7; V: TRBV15; CDR3: CATSRGAGEQYF
J: TRBJ2-3; V: TRBV7-3; CDR3: CASSLMHTTDTQYF
J: TRBJ2-7; V: TRBV23-1; CDR3: CASTLAGGHEQYF
J: TRBJ1-2; V: TRBV19; CDR3: CASSTTGTPGSPYGYTF
J: TRBJ2-3; V: TRBV19; CDR3: CASSPGALGTDTQYF
J: TRBJ1-1; V: TRBV19; CDR3: CASSITGVGTEAFF
J: TRBJ2-6; V: TRBV7-9; CDR3: CASSLWGSGANVLTF
J: TRBJ1-2; V: TRBV7-9; CDR3: CASSLAGQGRRGGYTF
J: TRBJ1-4; V: TRBV5-1; CDR3: CASTLGQGGEKLFF
J: TRBJ2-7; V: TRBV5-6; CDR3: CASSWGYIRLAGARNEQYF
J: TRBJ2-3; V: TRBV29-1; CDR3: CSVEDLDRGSRDTQYF
J: TRBJ2-2; V: TRBV15; CDR3: CATSTGQSSTGELFF
J: TRBJ1-4; V: TRBV19; CDR3: CASSMSLNEKLFF
J: TRBJ1-5; V: TRBV28; CDR3: CASSPGPLGEFNQPQHF
J: TRBJ1-1; V: TRBV9; CDR3: CASSEQGQLIPNTEAFF
J: TRBJ2-2; V: TRBV6-4; CDR3: CASRGQENTGELFF
J: TRBJ2-7; V: TRBV27; CDR3: CASSWQARGNEQYF
J: TRBJ2-1; V: TRBV28; CDR3: CASSPPGLAGGEQFF
J: TRBJ2-4; V: TRBV5-1; CDR3: CASSRLAGVGKNIQYF
J: TRBJ2-5; V: TRBV5-4; CDR3: CASSLNWGGQETQYF
J: TRBJ1-2; V: TRBV4-2; CDR3: CASSHKRGHDYGYTF
J: TRBJ2-7; V: TRBV15; CDR3: CATSRDPHSSYEQYF
J: TRBJ2-2; V: TRBV2; CDR3: CASSRQGPNTGELFF
J: TRBJ2-7; V: TRBV5-1; CDR3: CASSLRRDRGPYEQYF
J: TRBJ2-2; V: TRBV9; CDR3: CASSVWSSGRAVPGELFF
J: TRBJ2-3; V: TRBV29-1; CDR3: CSVAQSWTDTQYF
J: TRBJ2-2; V: TRBV14; CDR3: CASSQLAGQSGELFF
J: TRBJ2-5; V: TRBV28; CDR3: CASSARGAVQETQYF
J: TRBJ2-7; V: TRBV5-4; CDR3: CASSPPGTSSSYEQYF
J: TRBJ2-1; V: TRBV27; CDR3: CASEGLWGNEQFF
J: TRBJ2-5; V: TRBV5-1; CDR3: CASSEGGGQETQYF
J: TRBJ1-1; V: TRBV5-1; CDR3: CASSLPVGNTEAFF
J: TRBJ1-2; V: TRBV28; CDR3: CASPSPRYTF
J: TRBJ2-5; V: TRBV21-1; CDR3: CASSKAGESQETQYF
J: TRBJ1-2; V: TRBV9; CDR3: CASSAPGINGYTF
J: TRBJ1-2; V: TRBV27; CDR3: CASSKDRGRNYGYTF
J: TRBJ2-3; V: TRBV2; CDR3: CASSAAGVADSTDTQYF
J: TRBJ1-5; V: TRBV28; CDR3: CASSFSGQPQHF